Below, 15 T cell receptor beta chains from the same sample are listed, as sequenced in a study of graft-versus-host responses after intestinal transplantation. Data came from immunoSEQ multiplex PCR; TCRdb stores just in-frame clones and leaves some out. This sample has about 98,000 clones, with about 84% found just once. This specimen was PBMCs, taken 255 days after intestinal transplant. The receptor source for this set is a human patient who received an intestinal transplant, so some T cells may come from the graft donor.

The chain uses TRBV2 and TRBJ1-2, with D possibly matching TRBD1 (5 bases). Germline CDR1 SNHLY, CDR2 FYNNEI. V was shortened by 2 bases and J by 2 bases, with 15 bases between the two germline ends. The CDR3 has 16 residues. CDR3: CASSELLPRGNYGYTF. The CDR3 DNA reads as TGTGCCAGCAGTGAACTCCTACCGAGGGGAAACTATGGCTACACCTTC.

The gene calls are TRBV5-4 and TRBJ2-1, with D perhaps matching TRBD1 (6 bases). Trimming took off 3 bases at V and 5 bases at J, with 21 bases between the two ends. Germline values: CDR1 SGHNT, CDR2 YYREEE (reference sequence). The CDR3 runs 17 residues. The CDR3 DNA reads as TGTGCCAGCAGCTGGGAACAGGGTATGGTCGTTGACAATGAGCAGTTCTTC. It is translated as CASSWEQGMVVDNEQFF.

This chain links TRBV7-2 with TRBJ2-7; D unclear. The CDR3 contains 13 residues. V gave up 6 bases and J gave up 2 bases, with 11 bases separating them. CDR1 SGHTA and CDR2 FQGNSA come from the germline V gene. In DNA form, the CDR3 reads TGTGCCAGCAGGGTATCAGCTACCTACGAGCAGTACTTC. Residues: CASRVSATYEQYF.

The chain joins TRBV7-3 to TRBJ2-3; 7 nucleotides line up with TRBD2. V was pared by 3 bases and J by 6 bases, with 3 bases of the junction left unmatched. The length of the CDR3 is 13 residues. Germline V gives CDR1 SGHTA, CDR2 FQGTGA. Here the CDR3 DNA reads TGTGCCAGCAGCTTTACTAGCGCCGATACGCAGTATTTT. This sequence encodes CASSFTSADTQYF.

The CDR3 nucleotides read TGCGCCAGCAGCTTAAGGACACCGAACACTGAAGCTTTCTTT. This codes for CASSLRTPNTEAFF. The chain carries TRBV5-1 and TRBJ1-1; D may be TRBD1 (5 bases). V lost 2 bases and J 1 base, leaving 9 bases between the germline ends. This CDR3 is 14 amino acids long. CDR1 is SGHRS, CDR2 YFSETQ, per germline.

V is TRBV14 and J is TRBJ1-2; 11 positions agree with TRBD1. The V gene end was trimmed by 0 bases and the J gene end by 4 bases; junction bases not matched to a gene: 4. CDR3 length equals 16 residues. CDR1 and CDR2 from the germline V gene are SGHDN and FVKESK. CDR3 in amino acids: CASSQDWTGGVYGYTF. CDR3 coding DNA: TGTGCCAGCAGCCAAGATTGGACAGGGGGCGTCTATGGCTACACCTTC.

This chain uses TRBV25-1 with TRBJ2-2; no clear D. The ends were cut back, 9 bases at V and 4 bases at J, with 6 bases in the middle. The CDR3 is made up of 11 amino acids. The germline CDR1 and CDR2 sequences are MGHDK and SYGVNS. The CDR3 sequence is CASKSTGELFF. In DNA form, the CDR3 reads TGTGCCAGTAAGAGCACCGGGGAGCTGTTTTTT.

The chain recombines TRBV2 with TRBJ2-2; 7 nucleotides line up with TRBD1. The CDR3 loop spans 17 amino acids. Germline values: CDR1 SNHLY, CDR2 FYNNEI. V lost 6 bases to trimming and J lost 6 bases; unmatched junction nucleotides: 16. The CDR3 DNA reads TGTGCCAGCAGCTCCCCCACAGGGGCGCGGACCTCCGGGGAGCTGTTTTTT. Translating it yields CASSSPTGARTSGELFF.

In this sample, this clone turned up once. The chain joins TRBV7-8 to TRBJ2-2; 8 bases agree with TRBD2. CDR3 size: 16 residues. Germline V gene sequence: CDR1 SGHVS, CDR2 FQNEAQ. The ends lost 1 base at V and 5 bases at J; junction bases unmatched: 6. CDR3 in DNA: TGTGCCAGCAGCTTAGTGTCCGGGAGGGGGACCGGGGAGCTGTTTTTT. Amino acids: CASSLVSGRGTGELFF.

This chain uses TRBV7-2 with TRBJ2-5; 12 bases align to TRBD2. The CDR3 contains 18 residues. V lost 1 base and J lost 4; bases outside the gene matches: 10. Germline CDR1 is SGHTA and CDR2 is FQGNSA. DNA of the CDR3: TGTGCCAGCAGCTTAGATCCTCTAGCGGGGGGGTTCCCAGAGACCCAGTACTTC. Translated, it gives CASSLDPLAGGFPETQYF.

This sequence joins TRBV5-1 and TRBJ2-7, with a possible D match to TRBD1 (5 bases). This CDR3 spans 15 amino acids. With 5 bases removed from V and 5 bases from J, the gap between germline ends came to 20 bases. Per the germline V gene, CDR1 is SGHRS and CDR2 is YFSETQ. The CDR3 reads CASSFSFRAQDEQYF. The CDR3 DNA is TGCGCCAGCAGTTTCTCCTTCAGGGCCCAGGACGAGCAGTACTTC. The full variable domain, rest sourced from reference TRBV5-1 and TRBJ2-7, is KAGVTQTPRYLIKTRGQQVTLSCSPISGHRSVSWYQQTPGQGLQFLFEYFSETQRNKGNFPGRFSGRQFSNSRSEMNVSTLELGDSALYLCASSFSFRAQDEQYFGPGTRLTVT.

This sequence joins TRBV30 and TRBJ1-6; 9 bases are a match to TRBD1. After removal of 3 bases from V and 10 bases from J, the junction contained 7 bases not matched to a gene. This CDR3 is 14 amino acids long. Germline V gene sequence: CDR1 GTSNPN, CDR2 SVGIG (reference sequence). The CDR3 nucleotides are TGTGCCTGGAGCCCGGGACAGGGTGTATCACCCCTCCACTTT. It yields the protein CAWSPGQGVSPLHF.

V gene TRBV19 combines with J gene TRBJ2-5, with D unclear. The CDR3 extends over 13 amino acids. Per the germline V gene, CDR1 is LNHDA and CDR2 is SQIVND (reference sequence). V shed 4 bases and J shed 3 bases, with 9 bases lying between them. The CDR3 is CASSKGSKETQYF. CDR3 in DNA: TGTGCCAGTAGTAAAGGGTCAAAAGAGACCCAGTACTTC.

The chain has TRBV18 and TRBJ2-6; TRBD1 agrees at 7 bases. V gave up 3 bases and J gave up 0 bases; unmatched junction bases: 8. CDR1 KGHSH and CDR2 LQKENI come from the germline V gene. CDR3 size: 18 residues. As DNA, the CDR3 is TGTGCCAGCTCACCGATAGGGGGCCCAATCTCTGGGGCCAACGTCCTGACTTTC. Protein: CASSPIGGPISGANVLTF. The variable domain in full, completed from reference TRBV18 and TRBJ2-6, reads NAGVMQNPRHLVRRRGQEARLRCSPMKGHSHVYWYRQLPEEGLKFMVYLQKENIIDESGMPKERFSAEFPKEGPSILRIQQVVRGDSAAYFCASSPIGGPISGANVLTFGAGSRLTVL.

In DNA form, the CDR3 reads TGTGCCAGTACCACAGGGAATCAGCCCCAGCATTTT. As protein: CASTTGNQPQHF. The genes are TRBV19 and TRBJ1-5, with D maybe TRBD1 (6 bases). CDR1 is LNHDA, CDR2 SQIVND, per germline (reference sequence). This CDR3 has 12 amino acids. V lost 7 bases and J 4 bases, leaving 8 bases between the germline ends.